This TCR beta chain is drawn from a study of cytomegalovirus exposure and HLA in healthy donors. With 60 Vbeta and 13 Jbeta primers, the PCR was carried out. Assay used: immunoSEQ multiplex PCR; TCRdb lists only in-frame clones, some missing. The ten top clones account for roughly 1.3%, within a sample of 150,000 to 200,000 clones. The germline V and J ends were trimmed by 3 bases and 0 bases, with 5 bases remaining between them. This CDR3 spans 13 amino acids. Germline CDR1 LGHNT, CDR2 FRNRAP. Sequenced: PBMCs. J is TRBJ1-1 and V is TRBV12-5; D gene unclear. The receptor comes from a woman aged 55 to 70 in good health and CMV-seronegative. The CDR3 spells CASGFQLNTEAFF. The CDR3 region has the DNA TGTGCTAGTGGTTTCCAGTTGAACACTGAAGCTTTCTTT.